The 26 T cell receptor beta chains below come from one sample, sequenced in a study of blood T cell repertoires in COVID-19 (dated by TCRdb to 2020 to 2022). The library was made by the immunoSEQ multiplex PCR assay. This immuneACCESS table, as held by TCRdb, lists in-frame sequences with V and J called but not all clones. Of the missing ones, under half trace to an unresolved V gene in checked studies; the others have no known cause. The sample records approximately 15,000 clones, about 91% of which are singletons. Of the sample, roughly an eighth falls within the top ten clones. Sequencing input: peripheral blood. Source of these receptors: a human donor in a cohort sampled during active COVID-19.

V usage is TRBV7-9 and J usage is TRBJ2-7, with TRBD1 matching over 9 bases. This CDR3 region has 17 residues. Germline-derived CDR1 and CDR2 are SEHNR and FQNEAQ (reference sequence). The junction had 10 bases not matched to a gene; V was cut back by 1 base and J by 3 bases. In nucleotides, the CDR3 is TGTGCCAGCAGCTTAGGCCGGGACAGGGCTCGGGGCTACGAGCAGTACTTC. Translation gives CASSLGRDRARGYEQYF.

V usage is TRBV6-5 and J usage is TRBJ2-6, with 7 positions matching TRBD1. J gave up 0 bases and V 7 bases, and 3 bases lay outside the gene matches. CDR3 length equals 15 residues. Germline V gene lookup returns CDR1 MNHEY and CDR2 SVGAGI. CDR3 nucleotide sequence: TGTGCCAGCACCCCAGGGGGCTCTGGGGCCAACGTCCTGACTTTC. Its translation: CASTPGGSGANVLTF.

This clone was seen just once. The chain recombines TRBV7-3 with TRBJ2-5; possible D gene TRBD2, 5 bases. Per germline, CDR1 SGHTA and CDR2 FQGTGA. CDR3 length equals 13 residues. V was shortened by 2 bases and J by 9 bases, with 13 bases between the two germline ends. CDR3 sequence reads: CASSLEPSGAQYF. CDR3 coding DNA: TGTGCCAGCAGCTTAGAGCCCTCCGGGGCCCAGTACTTC.

The chain recombines TRBV30 with TRBJ2-7, with 12 bases lining up with TRBD1. This CDR3 contains 16 residues. The germline V gene has CDR1 GTSNPN and CDR2 SVGIG (reference sequence). V shed 3 bases, J shed 6 bases, and the junction held 12 bases outside the gene matches. The CDR3 reads CAWRLPGTGGYGEQYF. The CDR3 DNA sequence: TGTGCCTGGAGGCTTCCCGGGACAGGGGGCTATGGCGAGCAGTACTTC.

The chain employs TRBV18 and TRBJ1-1; the D gene is possibly TRBD1 (5 bases). Germline assignment: CDR1 KGHSH and CDR2 LQKENI. The CDR3 has 15 amino acids. The V gene lost 1 base and the J gene lost 9 bases, with 18 bases spanning the gap. CDR3 sequence: CASSPRMEVGGKAFF. In nucleotides, the CDR3 is TGTGCCAGCTCACCACGTATGGAGGTCGGGGGAAAAGCTTTCTTT. The whole variable domain, remainder taken from reference TRBV18 and TRBJ1-1, is NAGVMQNPRHLVRRRGQEARLRCSPMKGHSHVYWYRQLPEEGLKFMVYLQKENIIDESGMPKERFSAEFPKEGPSILRIQQVVRGDSAAYFCASSPRMEVGGKAFFGQGTRLTVV.

This chain uses TRBV12-2 with TRBJ2-3; no DNA check was done on the table's D call, TRBD1. TRBV12-2 corresponds to a pseudogene. The CDR3 is 18 residues long. The CDR3 reads CASRLEELDRGSTDTQYF. CDR3 bases: TGTGCAAGTCGCTTAGAGGAGTTAGACAGGGGTTCAACAGATACGCAGTATTTT.

The V and J genes are TRBV27 and TRBJ1-2, with 10 bases aligning to TRBD1. Germline-derived CDR1 and CDR2 are MNHEY and SMNVEV (reference sequence). The trim removed 4 bases at V and 7 bases at J, leaving 12 bases unmatched. The CDR3 has 16 residues. CDR3 in amino acids: CASSYTIRQGASGYTF. The CDR3 DNA sequence: TGTGCCAGCAGTTACACCATTCGACAGGGGGCGAGTGGCTACACCTTC.

The chain employs TRBV19 and TRBJ1-1; 8 nucleotides agree with TRBD1. Looked up from germline, CDR1 is LNHDA and CDR2 is SQIVND (reference sequence). CDR3 length equals 13 residues. V lost 3 bases and J lost 9; bases outside the gene matches: 6. CDR3 sequence (DNA): TGTGCCAGTAGTATTACCCCAGGGGGCCAAGCTTTCTTT. Its protein product is CASSITPGGQAFF.

The chain is built from TRBV7-6 and TRBJ2-1; perhaps TRBD2 as D (5 bases). The V and J ends lost 8 bases and 2 bases respectively, with 16 bases between them. CDR1 is SGHVS and CDR2 is FNYEAQ in the germline V gene. This CDR3 region has 15 residues. In DNA form, the CDR3 reads TGTGCCAGCTCCCCCAGCACTAGACCCTACAATGAGCAGTTCTTC. This encodes CASSPSTRPYNEQFF.

This rearrangement joins TRBV10-1 to TRBJ2-2; D gene ambiguous. Looked up from germline, CDR1 is WNHNN and CDR2 is SYGVQD (reference sequence). The CDR3 is 14 amino acids. Trimming left V 2 bases short and J 1 base short, with 5 bases between. DNA for the CDR3: TGCGCCAGCAGTGAGAACAGGAACACCGGGGAGCTGTTTTTT. Translated: CASSENRNTGELFF.

The chain recombines TRBV27 with TRBJ2-7, with 8 bases aligning to TRBD2. Germline V gene data show CDR1 as MNHEY and CDR2 as SMNVEV (reference sequence). V shed 3 bases and J 4 bases; nucleotides not matched to a gene: 5. The CDR3 loop spans 14 amino acids. CDR3 protein: CASSFGGAIYEQYF. Here the CDR3 DNA reads TGTGCCAGCAGTTTCGGGGGGGCCATTTACGAGCAGTACTTC.

This clone turned up a few times. The chain carries TRBV2 and TRBJ1-1; possibly TRBD1 for D (5 bases). Looked up from germline, CDR1 is SNHLY and CDR2 is FYNNEI. CDR3 length: 11 amino acids. Between the trimmed V and J ends, which lost 4 bases and 6 bases, there was a span of 6 bases. Written as DNA, the CDR3 is TGTGCCAGCAGTGGACAGTCTGAAGCTTTCTTT. Protein product: CASSGQSEAFF. The full variable domain, its missing parts supplied by reference TRBV2 and TRBJ1-1, is EPEVTQTPSHQVTQMGQEVILRCVPISNHLYFYWYRQILGQKVEFLVSFYNNEISEKSEIFDDQFSVERPDGSNFTLKIRSTKLEDSAMYFCASSGQSEAFFGQGTRLTVV.

Note on this clone: Compared with germline, one end of the junction differs, possibly owing to a read error. The rearrangement joins TRBV4-1 to TRBJ2-7, with 8 bases that match TRBD1. Germline V CDR1 and CDR2: MGHRA, YSYEKL. This CDR3 is 12 amino acids long. CDR3 in amino acids: CASSHTGGFLHF. The DNA of the CDR3 is TGCGCCAGCAGCCATACAGGGGGATTTCTGCACTTC.

The genes are TRBV5-1 and TRBJ1-4, with a tentative D call TRBD1 (5 bases). Germline V gene lookup returns CDR1 SGHRS and CDR2 YFSETQ. V lost 1 base to trimming and J lost 2 bases, with 12 bases between them. CDR3 length: 16 residues. The CDR3 nucleotides are TGCGCCAGCAGCTTGCGGGCTGGGGGGACTAATGAAAAACTGTTTTTT. This encodes CASSLRAGGTNEKLFF.

V and J are TRBV6-5 and TRBJ1-3; the D gene is possibly TRBD1 (6 bases). This CDR3 has 15 residues. Germline V gene sequence: CDR1 MNHEY, CDR2 SVGAGI. V was trimmed by 2 bases and J by 3 bases, leaving 11 bases between them. The CDR3 coding sequence is TGTGCCAGCAGTTACCTAGGGGGATTTGGAAACACCATATATTTT. Translation: CASSYLGGFGNTIYF.

The CDR3 DNA is TGTGCCAGCAGAAGACAGGGGGTTGAAGATACGCAGTATTTT. Its translation: CASRRQGVEDTQYF. V is TRBV27 and J is TRBJ2-3; 9 bases are a match to TRBD1. Trimming at V came to 6 bases and at J to 5 bases, leaving 6 bases not matched to a gene. The CDR3 consists of 14 residues. Germline values: CDR1 MNHEY, CDR2 SMNVEV (reference sequence).

Points on this clone: A junction boundary mismatches the germline segment, possibly from a read error. The chain couples TRBV7-9 to TRBJ2-5, with TRBD2 identical over 11 bases. Germline CDR1 reads SEHNR; CDR2 reads FQNEAQ (reference sequence). The CDR3 covers 14 residues. CDR3 protein: CASSLAGGQETQYF. The CDR3 DNA is TGTGCCAGCAGCCTAGCGGGGGGCCAAGAGACCCAGTACTTC.

The chain uses TRBV7-2 and TRBJ1-5; D gene uncertain. Trimming took 5 bases from V and 2 from J, leaving 13 bases between them. CDR1 and CDR2 from the germline V gene are SGHTA and FQGNSA. The CDR3 is 15 residues long. The CDR3 here is CASSPREGGNQPQHF. The CDR3 coding sequence is TGTGCCAGCAGCCCCCGTGAGGGTGGCAATCAGCCCCAGCATTTT.

V usage is TRBV5-1 and J usage is TRBJ1-6; D may be TRBD1 (6 bases). With 0 bases removed from V and 8 bases from J, the gap between germline ends came to 12 bases. Per the germline V gene, CDR1 is SGHRS and CDR2 is YFSETQ. This CDR3 has 15 residues. The CDR3 spells CASSLVTGTYSPLHF. For the CDR3, the DNA is TGCGCCAGCAGCTTGGTCACAGGGACCTATTCACCCCTCCACTTT.

The rearrangement uses TRBV7-2 and TRBJ2-2; weak D call: TRBD2 (7 bases). CDR3 length: 15 amino acids. V gave up 5 bases and J gave up 4 bases, with 14 bases separating them. Germline V gene data show CDR1 as SGHTA and CDR2 as FQGNSA. CDR3 loop: CASSLGRGPTGELFF. In DNA, the CDR3 is TGTGCCAGCAGCCTGGGGCGGGGGCCCACCGGGGAGCTGTTTTTT.

The rearrangement uses TRBV27 and TRBJ1-5; TRBD1 agrees at 8 bases. Losses at the gene ends were 4 bases for V and 6 bases for J; bases not matched to a gene: 11. Germline V gives CDR1 MNHEY, CDR2 SMNVEV (reference sequence). This CDR3 contains 16 residues. CDR3 nucleotide sequence: TGTGCCAGCAGTTCGTGGACAGGGTTAAAGTCTCAGCCCCAGCATTTT. This gives the protein CASSSWTGLKSQPQHF.

A single count supports this clone. The rearrangement joins TRBV19 to TRBJ1-2; 7 bases fit TRBD1. The CDR3 sequence is 16 residues long. CDR1 is LNHDA, CDR2 SQIVND, per germline (reference sequence). J lost 0 bases, V lost 7 bases, and 11 bases had no gene match. The CDR3: CASIPWSGTANYGYTF. The CDR3 nucleotides are TGTGCCAGTATCCCGTGGTCCGGGACAGCTAACTATGGCTACACCTTC.

The J gene is TRBJ1-5, the V gene TRBV18, with D possibly matching TRBD1 (5 bases). Trimming removed 3 bases from V and 0 bases from J, with 6 bases in between. The length of the CDR3 is 14 residues. The germline gives CDR1 KGHSH, CDR2 LQKENI. CDR3 coding DNA: TGTGCCAGCTCACCCGACAGTAGCAATCAGCCCCAGCATTTT. It encodes CASSPDSSNQPQHF. Supplemented by reference TRBV18 and TRBJ1-5, the full variable domain reads NAGVMQNPRHLVRRRGQEARLRCSPMKGHSHVYWYRQLPEEGLKFMVYLQKENIIDESGMPKERFSAEFPKEGPSILRIQQVVRGDSAAYFCASSPDSSNQPQHFGDGTRLSIL.

The rearrangement links TRBV6-6 to TRBJ1-1, with D possibly TRBD1 on 5 matching bases. Germline loops: CDR1 MNHNY, CDR2 SVGAGI (reference sequence). V was clipped by 8 bases and J by 5 bases, with 21 bases between them. The CDR3 totals 15 residues. CDR3: CASQNSEGRATEAFF. In DNA, the CDR3 is TGTGCCAGCCAAAACTCAGAAGGCAGGGCTACTGAAGCTTTCTTT.

The chain uses TRBV19 and TRBJ2-3; TRBD1 matches 7 bases. Trimming removed 3 bases from V and 3 bases from J; junction bases left unmatched: 0. Per germline, CDR1 LNHDA and CDR2 SQIVND (reference sequence). This CDR3 region has 13 residues. CDR3 in amino acids: CASSMTGTDTQYF. CDR3 bases: TGTGCCAGTAGTATGACAGGGACAGATACGCAGTATTTT.

The chain combines TRBV3-1 (or the pseudogene TRBV3-2) with TRBJ2-1, with 9 bases aligning to TRBD1. This CDR3 comprises 16 residues. J lost 5 bases, V lost 8 bases, and 13 bases had no gene match. Germline V CDR1 and CDR2: LGHDT, YNNKEL (reference sequence). DNA of the CDR3: TGTGCCAGCGGACAACCCGGGACAGGGTCAAACAATGAGCAGTTCTTC. It is translated as CASGQPGTGSNNEQFF.